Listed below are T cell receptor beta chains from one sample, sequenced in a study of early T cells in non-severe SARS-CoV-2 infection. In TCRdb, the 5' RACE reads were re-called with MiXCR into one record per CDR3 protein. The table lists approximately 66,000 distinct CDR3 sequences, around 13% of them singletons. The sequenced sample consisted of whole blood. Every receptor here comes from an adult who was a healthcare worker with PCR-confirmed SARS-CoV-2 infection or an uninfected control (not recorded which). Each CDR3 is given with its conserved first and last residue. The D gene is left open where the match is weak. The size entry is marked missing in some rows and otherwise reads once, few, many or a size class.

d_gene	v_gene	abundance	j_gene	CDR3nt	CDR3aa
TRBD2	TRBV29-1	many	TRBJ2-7	TGCAGCGGGGGACTAGCATCATACGAGCAGTACTTC	CSGGLASYEQYF
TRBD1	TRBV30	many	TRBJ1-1	TGTGCCTGGAGGAGGGACAGGGGCACTGAAGCTTTCTTT	CAWRRDRGTEAFF
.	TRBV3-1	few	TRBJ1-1	TGTGCCAGCACCTCGGGGAGGGCCGCGAACACTGAAGCTTTCTTT	CASTSGRAANTEAFF
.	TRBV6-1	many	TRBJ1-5	TGTGCCAGCAGTTTGCAGGGGAATCAGCCCCAGCATTTT	CASSLQGNQPQHF
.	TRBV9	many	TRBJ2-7	TGTGCCAGCAGCCCGGGGGCGGCGGGGTTCCCCTACGAGCAGTACTTC	CASSPGAAGFPYEQYF
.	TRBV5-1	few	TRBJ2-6	TGCGCCAGCAGCCCGCGGGCCTCCAGCTCTGGGGCCAACGTCCTGACTTTC	CASSPRASSSGANVLTF
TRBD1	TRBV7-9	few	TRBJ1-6	TGTGCCAGCAGCCCTTGGACAGGGAATTCACCCCTCCACTTT	CASSPWTGNSPLHF
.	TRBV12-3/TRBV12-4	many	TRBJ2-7	TGTGCCAGCAGTTTAGGGGGTACCTACGAGCAGTACTTC	CASSLGGTYEQYF
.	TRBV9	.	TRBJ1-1	TGTGCCAGCAGTCGGATTACCGGGACTGAAGCTTTCTTT	CASSRITGTEAFF
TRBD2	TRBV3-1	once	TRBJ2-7	TGTGCCAGCAGCCAACAAGCGGGGATCTCCTACGAGCAGTACTTC	CASSQQAGISYEQYF
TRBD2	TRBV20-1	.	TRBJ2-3	TGCAGTGCTCCCAGTGCGGGGGGCTTCACAGATACGCAGTATTTT	CSAPSAGGFTDTQYF
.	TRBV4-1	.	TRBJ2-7	TGCGCCAGCAGCCAAGACATAAACCAGTACGAGCAGTACTTC	CASSQDINQYEQYF
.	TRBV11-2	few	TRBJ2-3	TGTGCCAGCAGCTTCGCCGGGGGTGTAGATACGCAGTATTTT	CASSFAGGVDTQYF
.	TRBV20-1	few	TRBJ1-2	TGCAGTGCTAGCCCAGGGCTAGGGGCTTCAGGCTACACCTTC	CSASPGLGASGYTF
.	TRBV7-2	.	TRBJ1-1	TGTGCCAGCAGCTTAGTTACGGGGCAAGGGCTTCGTGCTGAAGCTTTCTTC	CASSLVTGQGLRAEAFF
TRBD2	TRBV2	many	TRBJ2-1	TGTGCCAGCAGTGCTCAGCGGGACTACAATGAGCAGTTCTTC	CASSAQRDYNEQFF
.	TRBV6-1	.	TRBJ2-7	TGTGCCAGCAGTGAAGACCAGCGGATATCGATACGGTACGAGCAGTACTTC	CASSEDQRISIRYEQYF
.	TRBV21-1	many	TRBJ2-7	TGTGCCAGCAGCAAGGCGGGCGGGGGGTTCTCCTACGAGCAGTACTTC	CASSKAGGGFSYEQYF
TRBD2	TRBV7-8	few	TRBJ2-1	TGTGCCAGCAAGGAGCGGGGGGGCTCCTACAATGAGCAGTTCTTC	CASKERGGSYNEQFF
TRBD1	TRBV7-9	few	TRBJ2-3	TGTGCCAGCAGCTCCGAACAGGGGGCACCCACTGATACGCAGTATTTT	CASSSEQGAPTDTQYF
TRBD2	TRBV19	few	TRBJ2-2	TGTGCCAGTAGTACATCGTCGGGAGGGCGAACCGGGGAGCTGTTTTTT	CASSTSSGGRTGELFF
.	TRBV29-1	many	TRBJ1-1	TGCAGCGTTTTAGACACTGAAGCTTTCTTT	CSVLDTEAFF
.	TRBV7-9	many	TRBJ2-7	TGTGCCAGCAGCCCCGCCTACGAGCAGTACTTC	CASSPAYEQYF
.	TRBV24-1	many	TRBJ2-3	TGTGCCACCAGTGACCCTGAGCCAGGAAGCACAGATACGCAGTATTTT	CATSDPEPGSTDTQYF
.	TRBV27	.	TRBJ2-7	TGTGCCAGCAGTCTAGGCCCTCTCTACGAGCAGTACTTC	CASSLGPLYEQYF
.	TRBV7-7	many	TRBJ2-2	TGTGCCAGCAGCCCAATCACAGGGGGGGCCGGGGAGCTGTTTTTT	CASSPITGGAGELFF
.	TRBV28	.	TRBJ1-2	TGTGCCAGCAGCCAGGACAGCTATGGCTACACCTTC	CASSQDSYGYTF
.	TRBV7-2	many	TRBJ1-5	TGTGCCAGCAGCTTAGCCCCCCAATTGGGTGGCAATCAGCCCCAGCATTTT	CASSLAPQLGGNQPQHF
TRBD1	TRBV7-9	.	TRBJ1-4	TGTGCCAGCAGTTCCGGACAGGACGCAACTAATGAAAAACTGTTTTTT	CASSSGQDATNEKLFF
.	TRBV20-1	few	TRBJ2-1	TGCAGTGTCAAGCAGAGCTCCTACAATGAGCAGTTCTTC	CSVKQSSYNEQFF
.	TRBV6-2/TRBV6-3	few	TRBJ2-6	TGTGCCAGCAGTTACCACTCTGGGGCCAACGTCCTGACTTTC	CASSYHSGANVLTF
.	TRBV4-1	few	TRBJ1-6	TGCGCCAGCAGCCAGCAGCCATCAGGGGCTCGTAATTCACCCCTCCACTTT	CASSQQPSGARNSPLHF
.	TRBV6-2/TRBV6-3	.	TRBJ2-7	TGTGCCAGCAGTTACTCGACAGAGGTTAACGAGCAGTACTTC	CASSYSTEVNEQYF
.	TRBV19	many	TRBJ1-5	TGTGCCAGTAGTGTACCTGGCCCCTATCAGCCCCAGCATTTT	CASSVPGPYQPQHF
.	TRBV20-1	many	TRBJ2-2	TGCAGTGCTAGCTATATCCCCGGGTCCAGAAACGGGGAGCTGTTTTTT	CSASYIPGSRNGELFF
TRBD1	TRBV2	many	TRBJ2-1	TGTGCCAGCAGTGCTGACAGGGGCAATGAGCAGTTCTTC	CASSADRGNEQFF
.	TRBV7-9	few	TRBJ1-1	TGTGCCAGCAGCTTAGGGGCTATGGGCAGCGGGAAGCATTTCTTT	CASSLGAMGSGKHFF
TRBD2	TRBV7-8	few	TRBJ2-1	TGTGCCAGCAGCACCCGACTAGCCCTCAATGAGCAGTTCTTC	CASSTRLALNEQFF
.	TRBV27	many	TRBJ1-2	TGTGCCAGCAGTCCCCTCGGGGGGCTCTATGGCTACACCTTC	CASSPLGGLYGYTF
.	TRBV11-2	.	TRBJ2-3	TGTGCCAGCAGCTTAGATGGTCGGGAGACAGATACGCAGTATTTT	CASSLDGRETDTQYF
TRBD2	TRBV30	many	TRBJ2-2	TGTGCCTGGAGTGTACTAGCGGGTAATAGAGTCGGGGAGCTGTTTTTT	CAWSVLAGNRVGELFF
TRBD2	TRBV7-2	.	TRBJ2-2	TGTGCCAGCAGCTTATTAGCGGGGAGCACCGGGGAGCTGTTTTTT	CASSLLAGSTGELFF
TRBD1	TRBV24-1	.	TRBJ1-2	TGTGCCACCAGTGATAGGACAGGGGTGAACTATGGCTACACCTTC	CATSDRTGVNYGYTF
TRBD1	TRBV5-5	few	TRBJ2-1	TGTGCCAGCAGGACAGGGGGCATTAATGAGCAGTTCTTC	CASRTGGINEQFF
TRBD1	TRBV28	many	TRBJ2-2	TGTGCCAGCAGGCCATCACAGGGGGGCGGGGAGCTGTTTTTT	CASRPSQGGGELFF
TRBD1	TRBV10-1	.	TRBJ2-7	TGCGCCAGCAGTGAGACGCCGGGACAGGGGGCCTACGAGCAGTACTTC	CASSETPGQGAYEQYF
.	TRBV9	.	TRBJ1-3	TGTGTCAGCAGCGACACAGGGTATGCCGGAAACACCATATATTTT	CVSSDTGYAGNTIYF
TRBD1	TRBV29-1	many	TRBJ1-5	TGCAGCGTTGAAACAGGGGGCGGGAGTCAGCCCCAGCATTTT	CSVETGGGSQPQHF
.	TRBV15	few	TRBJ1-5	TGTGCCACCAGCATACAGGATGGAAGCAATCAGCCCCAGCATTTT	CATSIQDGSNQPQHF
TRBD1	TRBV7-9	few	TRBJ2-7	TGTGCCAGCAGCTCCCTGACAGGGGGAGAGGTGCAGTACTTC	CASSSLTGGEVQYF
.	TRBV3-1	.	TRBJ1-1	TGTGCCAGCAGCCCAGGAAGCTTGGACGGTGAAGCTTTCTTT	CASSPGSLDGEAFF
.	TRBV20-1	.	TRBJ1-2	TGCAGTGCTAGACTGACCCGAGGCTACACCTTC	CSARLTRGYTF
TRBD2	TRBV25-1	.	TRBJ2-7	TGTGCCAGCGGGACTATCTACGAGCAGTACTTC	CASGTIYEQYF
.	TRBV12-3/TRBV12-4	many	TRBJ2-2	TGTGCCAGCAGTTTAGGGTCGGGGGCCAACACCGGGGAGCTGTTTTTT	CASSLGSGANTGELFF
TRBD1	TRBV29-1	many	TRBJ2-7	TGCAGCGTCAGGGGGAGAGGGATCTCACCCGCCTCCTACGAGCAGTACTTC	CSVRGRGISPASYEQYF
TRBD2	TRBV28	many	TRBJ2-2	TGTGCCAGCAGTTCAGGACTAGCGGGCGGCGGGGAGCTGTTTTTT	CASSSGLAGGGELFF
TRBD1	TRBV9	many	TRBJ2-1	TGTGCCAGCAGCCCGGGGACAGGACTAAATGAGCAGTTCTTC	CASSPGTGLNEQFF
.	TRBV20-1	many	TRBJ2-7	TGCAGTGCCCCCGAGGTGGCGGGACTCGGGGGCGAGCAGTACTTC	CSAPEVAGLGGEQYF
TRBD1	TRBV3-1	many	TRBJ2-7	TGTGCCAGCAGCCTGAGACAGGGGGCGGAGGAGCAGTACTTC	CASSLRQGAEEQYF